The 28 T cell receptor beta chains given below trace back to one sample, sequenced in a study of T cell clones after liver transplantation. Some clones are missing from TCRdb's copy, which holds only in-frame ones; the method was immunoSEQ multiplex PCR. Here the sample spans 50,000 or so clones, around 85% being singletons. Here the sequenced sample was CD8+ T cells from blood, taken 12 months after liver transplant. These receptors all stem from a human patient who received a liver transplant. Some T cells here may be from the graft donor.

This rearrangement joins TRBV15 to TRBJ2-7; possible D gene TRBD2, 6 bases. There are 12 residues in the CDR3. CDR1 LNHNV and CDR2 YYDKDF come from the germline V gene (reference sequence). Trimming cost V 1 base and J 7 bases, with 8 bases left between them. The CDR3 here is CATSRVEGEQYF. The CDR3 coding sequence is TGTGCCACCAGCAGAGTGGAGGGAGAGCAGTACTTC.

The gene calls are TRBV27 and TRBJ2-1; D might be TRBD2 (6 bases). V was trimmed by 7 bases and J by 10 bases, leaving 17 bases between them. Germline loops: CDR1 MNHEY, CDR2 SMNVEV (reference sequence). This CDR3 region has 13 residues. The CDR3 loop is CASTATLADEQFF. In nucleotides, the CDR3 is TGTGCCAGCACCGCTACCTTAGCGGACGAGCAGTTCTTC.

The chain joins TRBV13 to TRBJ2-2; no reliable D call. The germline V gene has CDR1 PRHDT and CDR2 FYEKMQ (reference sequence). The CDR3 has 13 amino acids. The V end lost 5 bases, the J end lost 4 bases, and 8 bases lay between the germline ends. The CDR3 sequence: CASSPPSTGELFF. Written as DNA, the CDR3 is TGTGCCAGCAGCCCCCCGAGCACCGGGGAGCTGTTTTTT.

The rearrangement joins TRBV15 to TRBJ2-7; D is undetermined. The CDR3 contains 13 residues. Germline CDR1 reads LNHNV; CDR2 reads YYDKDF (reference sequence). V shed 0 bases and J shed 3 bases, with 6 bases lying between them. The CDR3 protein is CATSRDPVYEQYF. Written as DNA, the CDR3 is TGTGCCACCAGCAGAGATCCAGTCTACGAGCAGTACTTC. The whole variable domain, filled in from reference TRBV15 and TRBJ2-7, reads DAMVIQNPRYQVTQFGKPVTLSCSQTLNHNVMYWYQQKSSQAPKLLFHYYDKDFNNEADTPDNFQSRRPNTSFCFLDIRSPGLGDTAMYLCATSRDPVYEQYFGPGTRLTVT.

The chain couples TRBV7-9 to TRBJ1-5, with TRBD1 as a possible D gene (6 bases). Trimming pared 4 bases from V and 5 bases from J, leaving 15 bases between. CDR1 is SEHNR, CDR2 FQNEAQ, per germline (reference sequence). The CDR3 sequence is 15 residues long. CDR3 DNA: TGTGCCAGCAGCTCCAACAACAGGGCCGATCAGCCCCAGCATTTT. This gives the protein CASSSNNRADQPQHF.

Notes on this clone: A read error may produce the germline difference seen at one junction end. The V call is TRBV7-9, the J call TRBJ2-7, with TRBD2 matching 13 bases. Germline V CDR1 and CDR2: SEHNR, FQNEAQ (reference sequence). The CDR3 covers 13 residues. The CDR3 loop reads CASSSTTSGLAGF. DNA for the CDR3: TGTGCCAGCAGCTCGACGACCTCGGGACTAGCGGGATTC.

The CDR3: CASSVGPSDSYEQYF. CDR3 nucleotides: TGTGCCAGCAGCGTAGGGCCTAGCGACTCCTACGAGCAGTACTTC. This chain joins TRBV9 and TRBJ2-7; tentative D call: TRBD2 (6 bases). The ends were cut back, 0 bases at V and 0 bases at J, with 10 bases in the middle. Germline-derived CDR1 and CDR2 are SGDLS and YYNGEE. The length of the CDR3 is 15 residues.

The rearrangement links TRBV27 to TRBJ2-7, with 8 bases aligning to TRBD2. CDR3 length: 14 amino acids. The V segment lost 5 bases and the J segment 1 base; nucleotides outside the gene matches: 4. Germline lookup yields CDR1 MNHEY and CDR2 SMNVEV (reference sequence). The CDR3, as DNA: TGTGCCAGCAGTCTTAGCGGGACTTCCTACGAGCAGTACTTC. Translating gives CASSLSGTSYEQYF.

Here the CDR3 reads CASSPDLLLLEQYF. Here the CDR3 DNA reads TGTGCCAGCAGCCCCGACTTACTCCTGCTCGAGCAGTACTTC. The chain combines TRBV6-5 with TRBJ2-7; D is ambiguous. The germline CDR1 and CDR2 sequences are MNHEY and SVGAGI. V dropped 6 bases and J dropped 6 bases, with 18 bases sitting between them. This CDR3 comprises 14 residues.

The genes are TRBV6-5 and TRBJ2-7; TRBD2 matches 8 bases. V gave up 5 bases and J gave up 7 bases; unmatched junction bases: 7. The CDR3 has 13 amino acids. Germline loops: CDR1 MNHEY, CDR2 SVGAGI. In DNA, the CDR3 is TGTGCCAGCAGTCCCACCCGGGGGGGGGAGCAGTACTTC. As protein: CASSPTRGGEQYF.

This clone was recorded only once. The J gene is TRBJ1-1, the V gene TRBV30; D gene unclear. There are 11 residues in the CDR3. CDR1 GTSNPN and CDR2 SVGIG come from the germline V gene (reference sequence). V was trimmed by 1 base and J by 7 bases, leaving 7 bases between them. The chain's CDR3 is CAWSAGLEAFF. CDR3 nucleotide sequence: TGTGCCTGGAGTGCTGGACTTGAAGCTTTCTTT.

The rearrangement links TRBV7-2 to TRBJ2-5; D gene uncertain. The J call could be wrong; TRBJ2-7 is a better fit for the DNA end. CDR3 length: 13 amino acids. The germline CDR1 and CDR2 sequences are SGHTA and FQGNSA. The CDR3 DNA is TGTGCCAGCAGCTTACACGTCACCTACGAGCAGTACTTC. It encodes CASSLHVTYEQYF.

This sequence joins TRBV19 and TRBJ2-1, with D perhaps matching TRBD1 or TRBD2 (5 bases each). The CDR3 covers 13 residues. Germline assignment: CDR1 LNHDA and CDR2 SQIVND (reference sequence). Trimming removed 6 bases from V and 3 bases from J, with 9 bases in between. The DNA for the CDR3 is TGTGCCAGTAGCGGGGCTCGCTACAATGAGCAGTTCTTC. Protein product: CASSGARYNEQFF. Drawing the rest from reference TRBV19 and TRBJ2-1, the complete variable domain is DGGITQSPKYLFRKEGQNVTLSCEQNLNHDAMYWYRQDPGQGLRLIYYSQIVNDFQKGDIAEGYSVSREKKESFPLTVTSAQKNPTAFYLCASSGARYNEQFFGPGTRLTVL.

V usage is TRBV10-2 and J usage is TRBJ2-5; tentative D call: TRBD1 (6 bases). This CDR3 has 15 amino acids. The V and J ends lost 5 bases and 7 bases respectively, with 20 bases between them. Germline lookup yields CDR1 WSHSY and CDR2 SAAADI. The CDR3 sequence: CASSFGQSLPRTQYF. For the CDR3, the DNA is TGCGCCAGCAGTTTTGGACAGTCCCTACCCAGGACCCAGTACTTC.

The chain recombines TRBV11-2 with TRBJ1-2; D uncertain. V was trimmed by 4 bases and J by 4 bases, leaving 13 bases between them. CDR3 length: 14 amino acids. CDR1 is SGHAT, CDR2 FQNNGV, per germline. CDR3 protein: CASSSVLSGYGYTF. CDR3 bases: TGTGCCAGCAGCTCCGTTTTATCGGGCTATGGCTACACCTTC.

This chain uses TRBV19 with TRBJ2-2; the D is unclear. CDR1 LNHDA and CDR2 SQIVND come from the germline V gene (reference sequence). Trimming pared 1 base from V and 3 bases from J, leaving 6 bases between. This CDR3 comprises 14 residues. CDR3 DNA sequence: TGTGCCAGTAGTATAGGCATGTACACCGGGGAGCTGTTTTTT. Translation: CASSIGMYTGELFF.

V usage is TRBV19 and J usage is TRBJ2-3; 7 bases map to TRBD2. The CDR3 consists of 15 residues. Germline loops: CDR1 LNHDA, CDR2 SQIVND (reference sequence). Losses at the gene ends were 6 bases for V and 5 bases for J; bases not matched to a gene: 11. The CDR3 protein is CASSPPAGVEDTQYF. CDR3 bases: TGTGCCAGTAGCCCCCCCGCGGGAGTAGAAGATACGCAGTATTTT.

The chain joins TRBV5-6 to TRBJ2-5; no clear D gene. V was pared by 2 bases and J by 3 bases, with 8 bases between. Germline CDR1 reads SGHDT; CDR2 reads YYEEEE. CDR3 length equals 13 residues. CDR3: CASSFDGEETQYF. The CDR3 DNA reads TGTGCCAGCAGCTTCGACGGCGAAGAGACCCAGTACTTC.

The genes are TRBV27 and TRBJ1-2, with TRBD1 matching 7 bases. This CDR3 contains 13 residues. Germline CDR1 reads MNHEY; CDR2 reads SMNVEV (reference sequence). With V trimmed by 5 bases and J by 8 bases, 8 bases remained unmatched. Here the CDR3 reads CASSAYRGLGYTF. CDR3 nucleotides: TGTGCCAGCAGTGCATACAGGGGTTTGGGCTACACCTTC.

The genes are TRBV11-2 and TRBJ2-1; D could derive from TRBD1 or TRBD2 (5 bases each). Looked up from germline, CDR1 is SGHAT and CDR2 is FQNNGV. The CDR3 is 15 amino acids. V was clipped by 5 bases and J by 8 bases, with 19 bases between them. The CDR3 spells CASSLTRDPRHEQFF. The CDR3, as DNA: TGTGCCAGCAGCCTAACCCGGGACCCACGACATGAGCAGTTCTTC.

This clone appeared once. The rearrangement joins TRBV4-1 to TRBJ1-4; D remains unclear. The V end was cut by 4 bases, the J end by 0 bases, with 9 bases between. Germline V gene lookup returns CDR1 MGHRA and CDR2 YSYEKL. CDR3 length: 15 residues. The CDR3 coding sequence is TGCGCCAGCAGCCGGCTAGGGCCAACTAATGAAAAACTGTTTTTT. Its protein product is CASSRLGPTNEKLFF.

There are a few counts of this clone. The chain couples TRBV27 to TRBJ2-2; D is unresolved. V lost 5 bases and J lost 6, with 13 bases in between. This CDR3 is 14 amino acids long. Germline CDR1 is MNHEY and CDR2 is SMNVEV (reference sequence). The CDR3 region has the DNA TGTGCCAGCAGTCCGACATGGGCGGCCGGGGAGCTGTTTTTT. It translates to CASSPTWAAGELFF.

The V and J genes are TRBV27 and TRBJ2-1, with TRBD1 as a possible D gene (5 bases). V was cut by 3 bases and J by 14 bases, with 11 bases left in between. The germline V gene has CDR1 MNHEY and CDR2 SMNVEV (reference sequence). The length of the CDR3 is 11 residues. The CDR3 DNA sequence: TGTGCCAGCAGTTTGGGGCTAAAGGAGTTCTTC. Translated, it gives CASSLGLKEFF.

This clone came up once. V is TRBV4-1 and J is TRBJ2-3; maybe TRBD2 (5 bases). The CDR3 loop spans 14 amino acids. Germline CDR1 reads MGHRA; CDR2 reads YSYEKL. With 10 bases removed from V and 0 bases from J, the gap between germline ends came to 14 bases. CDR3 amino acids: CATGLSASTDTQYF. In DNA form, the CDR3 reads TGCGCCACCGGACTTTCCGCTAGCACAGATACGCAGTATTTT.

This clone was seen once. The V gene is TRBV30, the J gene TRBJ2-2, with TRBD1 identical over 11 bases. CDR1 and CDR2 (germline): GTSNPN, SVGIG (reference sequence). The V segment lost 3 bases and the J segment 7 bases; nucleotides outside the gene matches: 4. The CDR3 runs 14 residues. The CDR3 DNA sequence: TGTGCCTGGAGCTGGACAGGGGGCATCGGGGAGCTGTTTTTT. This encodes CAWSWTGGIGELFF.

The J gene is TRBJ2-7, the V gene TRBV19; D is perhaps TRBD1 or TRBD2 (6 bases each). V was pared by 9 bases and J by 0 bases, with 15 bases between. Germline assignment: CDR1 LNHDA and CDR2 SQIVND (reference sequence). The CDR3 totals 14 residues. CDR3 sequence (DNA): TGTGCCAGCCAGGCTGGGGGGCGCTCCTACGAGCAGTACTTC. It is translated as CASQAGGRSYEQYF. Supplemented by reference TRBV19 and TRBJ2-7, the full variable domain reads DGGITQSPKYLFRKEGQNVTLSCEQNLNHDAMYWYRQDPGQGLRLIYYSQIVNDFQKGDIAEGYSVSREKKESFPLTVTSAQKNPTAFYLCASQAGGRSYEQYFGPGTRLTVT.

The V gene is TRBV7-9, the J gene TRBJ2-2; D possibly uses TRBD1 or TRBD2 (5 bases each). This CDR3 has 15 amino acids. CDR1 SEHNR and CDR2 FQNEAQ come from the germline V gene (reference sequence). Here the CDR3 DNA reads TGTGTGGGGCAGGGACCCTTCGCGAACACCGGGGAGCTGTTTTTT. As protein: CVGQGPFANTGELFF. Variable domain in full (rest from reference TRBV7-9 and TRBJ2-2): DTGVSQNPRHKITKRGQNVTFRCDPISEHNRLYWYRQTLGQGPEFLTYFQNEAQLEKSRLLSDRFSAERPKGSFSTLEIQRTEQGDSAMYLCVGQGPFANTGELFFGEGSRLTVL.

The rearrangement links TRBV25-1 to TRBJ2-7; unclear D gene. Germline assignment: CDR1 MGHDK and CDR2 SYGVNS. The V and J ends lost 11 bases and 0 bases respectively, with 14 bases between them. The CDR3 sequence is 13 residues long. The CDR3 DNA follows: TGTGCCTCCCGGCAGCCGGGCTCCTACGAGCAGTACTTC. This sequence encodes CASRQPGSYEQYF.